This record covers a single TCR beta chain. The assay was carried out at the deep level. The method was immunoSEQ multiplex PCR; TCRdb's version includes in-frame clones alone and lacks a portion of them. The sample carries about 610,000 clones, roughly 96% recorded once. Unmatched junction bases numbered 7, after V lost 4 bases and J lost 2 bases. In germline, CDR1 is SQVTM, CDR2 ANQGSEA. CDR3 length: 16 amino acids. These data originate in a study of shared clonotypes between healthy human individuals. On the study more broadly: A couple of women and a few men aged 18 to 49 served as donors.

Terminally differentiated effector memory CD45RA+ cells were excluded by CCR7 positive selection of CD45RO-negative cells. Sequenced sample: naive CD8+ T cells sorted from blood. The TCR was taken from a woman aged 25 to 45 in good health. The gene calls are TRBV29-1 and TRBJ2-5; 13 positions match TRBD2. CDR3 residues: CSVGRGLAGPQETQYF. In nucleotides, the CDR3 is TGCAGCGTTGGCAGGGGACTAGCGGGACCACAAGAGACCCAGTACTTC.